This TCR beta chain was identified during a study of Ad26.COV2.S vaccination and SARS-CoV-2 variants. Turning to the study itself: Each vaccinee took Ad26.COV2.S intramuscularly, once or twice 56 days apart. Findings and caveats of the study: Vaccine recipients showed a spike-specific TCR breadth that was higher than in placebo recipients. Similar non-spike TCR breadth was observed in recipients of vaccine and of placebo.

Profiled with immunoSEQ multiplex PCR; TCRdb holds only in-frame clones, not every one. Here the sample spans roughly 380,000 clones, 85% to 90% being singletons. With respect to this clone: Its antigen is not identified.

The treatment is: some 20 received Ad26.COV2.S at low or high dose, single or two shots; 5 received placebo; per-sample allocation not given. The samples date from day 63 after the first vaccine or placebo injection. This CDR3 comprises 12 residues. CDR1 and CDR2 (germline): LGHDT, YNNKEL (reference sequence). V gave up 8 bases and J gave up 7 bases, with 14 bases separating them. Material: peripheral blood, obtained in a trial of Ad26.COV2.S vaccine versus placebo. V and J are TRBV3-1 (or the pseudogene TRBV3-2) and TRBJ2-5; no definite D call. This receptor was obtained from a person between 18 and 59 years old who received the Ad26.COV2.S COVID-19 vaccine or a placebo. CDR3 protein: CASRTGPGTQYF. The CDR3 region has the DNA TGTGCCAGCCGAACGGGCCCGGGGACCCAGTACTTC.